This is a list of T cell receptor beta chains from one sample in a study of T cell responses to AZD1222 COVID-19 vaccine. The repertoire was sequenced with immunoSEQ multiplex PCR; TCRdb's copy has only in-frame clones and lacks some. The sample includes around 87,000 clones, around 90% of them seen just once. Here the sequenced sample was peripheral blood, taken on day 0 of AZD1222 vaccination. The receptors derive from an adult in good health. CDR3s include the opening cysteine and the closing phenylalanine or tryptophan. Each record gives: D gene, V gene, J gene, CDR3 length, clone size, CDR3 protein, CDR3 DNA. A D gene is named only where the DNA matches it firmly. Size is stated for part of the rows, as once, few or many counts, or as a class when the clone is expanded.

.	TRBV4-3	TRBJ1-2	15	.	CASSQIGAGTKGYTF	TGCGCCAGCAGCCAGATAGGAGCGGGGACAAAGGGCTACACCTTC
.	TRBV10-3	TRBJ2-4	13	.	CATNREPKNIQYF	TGTGCCACCAACAGGGAACCCAAAAACATTCAGTACTTC
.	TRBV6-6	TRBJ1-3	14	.	CASSLDSAGNTIYF	TGTGCCAGCAGCCTCGATTCCGCTGGAAACACCATATATTTT
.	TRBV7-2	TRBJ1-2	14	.	CASSPRRSMRGYTF	TGTGCCAGCAGCCCTAGACGGAGTATGAGGGGCTACACCTTC
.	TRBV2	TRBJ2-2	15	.	CAAKQGTRDTGELFF	TGTGCCGCCAAGCAAGGAACCAGGGACACCGGGGAGCTGTTTTTT
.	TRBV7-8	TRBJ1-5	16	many	CASSTRAISGNQPQHF	TGTGCCAGCAGCACTAGGGCCATCAGTGGCAATCAGCCCCAGCATTTT
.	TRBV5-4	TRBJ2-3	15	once	CASSFEGHPADTQYF	TGTGCCAGCAGCTTCGAGGGTCATCCCGCAGATACGCAGTATTTT
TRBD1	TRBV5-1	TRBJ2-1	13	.	CASSLADRGGPFF	TGCGCCAGCAGCTTGGCGGACAGGGGGGGCCCGTTCTTC
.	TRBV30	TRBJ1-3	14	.	CAWSVLGTGNTIYF	TGTGCCTGGAGTGTCTTGGGAACTGGAAACACCATATATTTT
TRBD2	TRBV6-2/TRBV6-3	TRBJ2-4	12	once	CASSGRRDIQYF	TGTGCCAGCAGCGGGAGGAGGGACATTCAGTACTTC
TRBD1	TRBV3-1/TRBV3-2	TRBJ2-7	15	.	CASSRPGQGGGEQYF	TGTGCCAGCAGCCGCCCGGGACAGGGAGGGGGCGAGCAGTACTTC
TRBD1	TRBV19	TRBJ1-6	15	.	CASNSDRSYNSPLHF	TGTGCCAGTAATTCGGACAGGAGCTATAATTCACCCCTCCACTTT
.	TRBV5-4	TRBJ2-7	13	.	CASSLDSGRVKYF	TGTGCCAGCAGCTTGGACAGCGGTCGAGTAAAGTACTTC
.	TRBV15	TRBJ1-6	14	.	CATARGSYNSPLHF	TGTGCCACAGCGCGGGGCTCCTATAATTCACCCCTCCACTTT
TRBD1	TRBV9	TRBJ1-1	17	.	CASSPREGAGKNTEAFF	TGTGCCAGCAGCCCCAGGGAGGGGGCTGGCAAGAACACTGAAGCTTTCTTT
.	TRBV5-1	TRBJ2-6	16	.	CASSLDSGGGANVLTF	TGCGCCAGCAGCTTGGATTCGGGCGGTGGGGCCAACGTCCTGACTTTC
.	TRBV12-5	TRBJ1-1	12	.	CASGLGAPEAFF	TGTGCTAGTGGTTTAGGGGCCCCTGAAGCTTTCTTT
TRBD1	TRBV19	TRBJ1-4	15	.	CASSIYRGPNEKLFF	TGTGCCAGTAGTATATACAGGGGTCCTAATGAAAAACTGTTTTTT
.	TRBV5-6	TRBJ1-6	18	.	CASSLAAGPGTYNSPLHF	TGTGCCAGCAGCTTGGCCGCAGGGCCTGGAACCTATAATTCACCCCTCCACTTT
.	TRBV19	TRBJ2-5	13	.	CASSIGNTRAQYF	TGTGCCAGTAGTATAGGCAATACCCGGGCCCAGTACTTC
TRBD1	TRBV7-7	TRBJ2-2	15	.	CASSSGQGNTGELFF	TGTGCTAGCAGCTCGGGACAGGGGAACACCGGGGAGCTGTTTTTT
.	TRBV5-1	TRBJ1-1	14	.	CASSLEVRGTEAFF	TGCGCCAGCAGCTTGGAAGTCCGGGGGACTGAAGCTTTCTTT
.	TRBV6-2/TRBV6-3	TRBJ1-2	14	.	CASSYSGATVGYTF	TGTGCCAGCAGTTACTCGGGGGCCACGGTCGGCTACACCTTC
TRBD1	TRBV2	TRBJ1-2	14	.	CASSVDRANYGYTF	TGTGCCAGCAGCGTCGACAGGGCTAACTATGGCTACACCTTC
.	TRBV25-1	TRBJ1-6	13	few	CASNRANNSPLHF	TGTGCCAGCAACAGGGCTAATAATTCACCCCTCCACTTT
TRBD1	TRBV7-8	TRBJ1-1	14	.	CASSSTGGITEAFF	TGTGCCAGCAGCTCGACAGGGGGGATCACTGAAGCTTTCTTT
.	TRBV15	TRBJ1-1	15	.	CATSRTQGANTEAFF	TGTGCCACCAGCAGGACTCAAGGGGCGAACACTGAAGCTTTCTTT
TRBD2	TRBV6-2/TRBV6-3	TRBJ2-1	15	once	CASSNGGFSYNEQFF	TGTGCCAGCAGTAACGGGGGGTTCTCCTACAATGAGCAGTTCTTC
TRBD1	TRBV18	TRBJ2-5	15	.	CASSPTTGGGETQYF	TGTGCCAGCTCACCAACGACAGGGGGCGGAGAGACCCAGTACTTC
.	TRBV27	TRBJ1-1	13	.	CASHPRGRGEAFF	TGTGCCAGCCATCCCCGGGGGAGAGGTGAAGCTTTCTTT
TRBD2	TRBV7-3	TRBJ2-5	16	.	CASSLGLAGLKETQYF	TGTGCCAGCAGCTTAGGACTAGCGGGATTAAAAGAGACCCAGTACTTC
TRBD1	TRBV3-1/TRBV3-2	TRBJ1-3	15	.	CASSRQGWPGNTIYF	TGTGCCAGCAGCCGACAGGGGTGGCCTGGAAACACCATATATTTT
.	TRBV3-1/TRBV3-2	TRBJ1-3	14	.	CASSQTGVGNTIYF	TGTGCCAGCAGCCAGACGGGGGTCGGAAACACCATATATTTT
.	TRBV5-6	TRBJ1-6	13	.	CASSLAMDSPLHF	TGTGCCAGCAGCTTGGCAATGGATTCACCCCTCCACTTT
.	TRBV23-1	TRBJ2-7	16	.	CASSPKPRDTQYEQYF	TGCGCCAGCAGTCCCAAACCGCGGGACACACAATACGAGCAGTACTTC
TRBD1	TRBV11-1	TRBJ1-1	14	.	CASSKQGVNIEAFF	TGTGCCAGCAGCAAACAGGGGGTCAACATTGAAGCTTTCTTT
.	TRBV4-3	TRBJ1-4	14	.	CASSQGQGFEKLFF	TGCGCCAGCAGCCAAGGGCAGGGCTTTGAAAAACTGTTTTTT
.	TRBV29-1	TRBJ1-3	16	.	CSVRRDNLDPRGTIYF	TGCAGCGTTAGACGGGACAACCTGGACCCTCGGGGCACCATATATTTT
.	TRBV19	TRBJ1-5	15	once	CASSIQVVSNQPQHF	TGTGCCAGTAGTATCCAAGTTGTGAGCAATCAGCCCCAGCATTTT
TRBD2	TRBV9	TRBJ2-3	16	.	CASSVGSGGYTSTQYF	TGTGCCAGCAGCGTAGGTAGCGGGGGATATACGAGTACGCAGTATTTT
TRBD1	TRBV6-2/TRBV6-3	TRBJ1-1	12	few	CASSYVGQQAFF	TGTGCCAGCAGTTACGTGGGACAGCAAGCTTTCTTT
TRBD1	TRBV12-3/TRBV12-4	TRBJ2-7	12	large	CASGDRTYEQYF	TGTGCCAGCGGGGACAGGACCTACGAGCAGTACTTC
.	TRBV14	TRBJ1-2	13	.	CASSRDTHYGYTF	TGTGCCAGCAGCCGGGACACCCACTATGGCTACACCTTC
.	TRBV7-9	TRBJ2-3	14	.	CASSLAGAADTQYF	TGTGCCAGCAGCCTGGCCGGCGCGGCAGATACGCAGTATTTT
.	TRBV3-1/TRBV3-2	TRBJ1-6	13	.	CASSQDTLIPLHF	TGTGCCAGCAGCCAGGATACCTTGATTCCCCTCCACTTT
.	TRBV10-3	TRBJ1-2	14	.	CAIRTIQGVEGYTF	TGTGCCATCAGGACCATACAGGGAGTGGAGGGCTACACCTTC
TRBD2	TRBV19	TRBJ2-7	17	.	CASSKWGGLAGNYEQYF	TGTGCCAGTAGTAAATGGGGCGGACTAGCGGGGAACTACGAGCAGTACTTC